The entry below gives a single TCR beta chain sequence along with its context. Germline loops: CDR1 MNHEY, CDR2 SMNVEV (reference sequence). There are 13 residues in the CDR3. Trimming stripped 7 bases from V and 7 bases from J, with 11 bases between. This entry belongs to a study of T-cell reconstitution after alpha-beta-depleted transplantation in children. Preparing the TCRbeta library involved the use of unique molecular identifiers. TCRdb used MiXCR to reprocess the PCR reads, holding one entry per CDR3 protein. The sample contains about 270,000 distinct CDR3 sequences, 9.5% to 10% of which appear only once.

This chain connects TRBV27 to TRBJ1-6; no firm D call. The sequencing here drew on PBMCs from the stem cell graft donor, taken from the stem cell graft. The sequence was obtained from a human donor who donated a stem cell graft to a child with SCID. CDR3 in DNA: TGTGCCAGCACCCCCCGGGTCAATTCACCCCTCCACTTT. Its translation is CASTPRVNSPLHF.